One and the same sample provided the 16 T cell receptor beta chains below, sequenced in a study of cytomegalovirus exposure and HLA in healthy donors. Vbeta (60) and Jbeta (13) primers were used in the PCR. The data were produced by immunoSEQ multiplex PCR, yet TCRdb's version contains in-frame clones alone and is incomplete. The sample has some 140,000 clones; about 77% are singletons. The sequenced sample was PBMCs. These receptors came from a woman between 40 and 55 years old in good health and CMV-seronegative.

This chain uses TRBV9 with TRBJ2-3; 7 bases map to TRBD1. CDR3 length: 13 residues. The trim removed 7 bases at V and 0 bases at J, leaving 2 bases unmatched. Germline V CDR1 and CDR2: SGDLS, YYNGEE. The CDR3 nucleotides are TGTGCCAGCGGGACAGCGAGCACAGATACGCAGTATTTT. Encoded protein: CASGTASTDTQYF.

Only one count was recorded for this clone. The chain uses TRBV19 and TRBJ2-1, with a weak D call TRBD2 (6 bases). The germline CDR1 and CDR2 sequences are LNHDA and SQIVND (reference sequence). The CDR3 contains 14 residues. The V end lost 7 bases, the J end lost 0 bases, and 10 bases lay between the germline ends. CDR3 bases: TGTGCCAGTAAGGAGACTAGCTCCTACAATGAGCAGTTCTTC. It encodes CASKETSSYNEQFF.

The V and J genes are TRBV6-6 and TRBJ2-7, with 10 bases that match TRBD2. The germline V gene has CDR1 MNHNY and CDR2 SVGAGI (reference sequence). V trimming: 3 bases; J trimming: 3 bases; junction bases outside the gene matches: 5. The CDR3 totals 15 residues. CDR3 residues: CASSYGSSGGYEQYF. The CDR3 DNA reads TGTGCCAGCAGTTATGGGTCTAGCGGGGGCTACGAGCAGTACTTC.

This clone was seen only a few times. This chain connects TRBV18 to TRBJ1-2; 7 bases agree with TRBD1. V lost 6 bases to trimming and J lost 6 bases; unmatched junction nucleotides: 13. From germline, CDR1 is KGHSH and CDR2 LQKENI. The CDR3 is made up of 15 amino acids. The DNA for the CDR3 is TGTGCCAGCTCTAGAGGGACAGAAAAGGCCGATGGCTACACCTTC. Translated: CASSRGTEKADGYTF.

The V and J genes are TRBV29-1 and TRBJ1-1; D is perhaps TRBD1 (6 bases). V lost 5 bases and J 1 base, leaving 14 bases between the germline ends. The CDR3 loop spans 14 amino acids. From germline, CDR1 is SQVTM and CDR2 ANQGSEA. CDR3 loop: CSVRRTVENTEAFF. The CDR3, as DNA: TGCAGCGTTCGCAGGACAGTTGAGAACACTGAAGCTTTCTTT.

This chain connects TRBV30 to TRBJ1-3; D call uncertain. The CDR3 has 11 residues. The V end lost 8 bases, the J end lost 1 base, and 6 bases lay between the germline ends. Looked up from germline, CDR1 is GTSNPN and CDR2 is SVGIG (reference sequence). The CDR3 nucleotides read TGTGCCCGGACTTCTGGAAACACCATATATTTT. As protein: CARTSGNTIYF.

This rearrangement joins TRBV7-2 to TRBJ2-3; D may be TRBD2 (6 bases). Trimming shortened V by 3 bases and J by 6 bases, and 19 bases separated the two germline ends. Per germline, CDR1 SGHTA and CDR2 FQGNSA. The CDR3 is 16 amino acids. CDR3 coding DNA: TGTGCCAGCAGCTTGGTCGGGGGAGGATCGGTGGATACGCAGTATTTT. This codes for CASSLVGGGSVDTQYF.

This chain uses TRBV6-1 with TRBJ2-3, with TRBD1 matching over 10 bases. This CDR3 has 14 residues. Unmatched junction bases numbered 5, after V lost 5 bases and J lost 6 bases. The germline gives CDR1 MNHNS, CDR2 SASEGT. CDR3 bases: TGTGCCAGCAGTTCGACAGGGGGCTCGGATACGCAGTATTTT. This sequence encodes CASSSTGGSDTQYF.

The CDR3 nucleotides are TGTGCCAGCAGTTCCCCGACAGGGGGTAACTATGGCTACACCTTC. Protein: CASSSPTGGNYGYTF. This chain uses TRBV28 with TRBJ1-2; 9 positions match TRBD1. Trimming removed 4 bases from V and 1 base from J; junction bases left unmatched: 4. CDR3 length: 15 residues. The germline V gene encodes CDR1 MDHEN and CDR2 SYDVKM.

The CDR3 bases are TGCAGCGTTGTCCAGGGGGCGGACTATGGCTACACCTTC. It codes for CSVVQGADYGYTF. The chain carries TRBV29-1 and TRBJ1-2; 8 nucleotides agree with TRBD1. The CDR3 totals 13 residues. The J segment lost 3 bases and the V segment lost 4 bases, leaving 4 bases of the junction unmatched. Germline CDR1 is SQVTM and CDR2 is ANQGSEA.

The chain carries TRBV5-6 and TRBJ1-1; 9 bases match TRBD1. The germline V gene encodes CDR1 SGHDT and CDR2 YYEEEE. The CDR3 consists of 15 residues. V lost 3 bases, J lost 11 bases, and 14 bases stayed unmatched. The CDR3, as DNA: TGTGCCAGCAGCTCCCCGACCGGGACAGGGAACAGGGCTTTCTTT. Its translation is CASSSPTGTGNRAFF.

V is TRBV6-5 and J is TRBJ1-2, with D possibly being TRBD1 (5 bases). CDR1 and CDR2 from the germline V gene are MNHEY and SVGAGI. This CDR3 region has 14 residues. V was cut by 6 bases and J by 3 bases, with 14 bases left in between. CDR3 in amino acids: CASSLDTGYYGYTF. As DNA, the CDR3 is TGTGCCAGCAGCTTAGACACAGGCTACTATGGCTACACCTTC.

V usage is TRBV6-5 and J usage is TRBJ2-7; D unresolved. Trimming stripped 0 bases from V and 7 bases from J, with 16 bases between. CDR1 is MNHEY and CDR2 is SVGAGI in the germline V gene. The CDR3 has 15 amino acids. In DNA, the CDR3 is TGTGCCAGCAGTTACTCAGGCAGTCTAGTCAAGGAGCAGTACTTC. Encoded protein: CASSYSGSLVKEQYF.

The gene calls are TRBV25-1 and TRBJ2-5; no clear D gene. Germline V gene data show CDR1 as MGHDK and CDR2 as SYGVNS. V was shortened by 10 bases and J by 5 bases, with 8 bases between the two germline ends. The CDR3 length is 10 residues. This CDR3 reads CATMEETQYF. CDR3 DNA: TGTGCCACTATGGAGGAGACCCAGTACTTC.

This sequence joins TRBV4-1 and TRBJ2-7; the match to TRBD1 covers 7 bases. The length of the CDR3 is 14 residues. Germline V gene data show CDR1 as MGHRA and CDR2 as YSYEKL. J was trimmed by 7 bases and V by 1 base; bases with no gene match: 7. CDR3 sequence reads: CASSQGQGVWEQYF. DNA for the CDR3: TGCGCCAGCAGCCAAGGCCAGGGGGTCTGGGAGCAGTACTTC.

The rearrangement links TRBV4-2 to TRBJ2-1; TRBD1 matches at 9 bases. J lost 2 bases, V lost 2 bases, and 1 base had no gene match. The CDR3 length is 15 residues. Germline lookup yields CDR1 LGHNA and CDR2 YNFKEQ. CDR3 sequence reads: CASSQRTGAYNEQFF. For the CDR3, the DNA is TGTGCCAGCAGCCAAAGGACAGGGGCCTACAATGAGCAGTTCTTC.